The present TCR beta chain was sequenced within a study of cytomegalovirus exposure and HLA in healthy donors. Findings and limits, study-wide: Earlier findings revealed that most TCR beta V segments proved productive either about 87% or about 30% of the time.

Researchers ran the PCR with 60 Vbeta and 13 Jbeta primers. Assay used: immunoSEQ multiplex PCR; TCRdb lists only in-frame clones, some missing. The repertoire table contains over 100,000 clones. Trimming at V came to 11 bases and at J to 4 bases, leaving 17 bases not matched to a gene. CDR3 length: 15 amino acids. Germline V lookup: CDR1 SEHNR, CDR2 FQNEAQ (reference sequence). Concerning this clone itself: Antigen unknown.

J is TRBJ2-7 and V is TRBV7-9; 7 bases match TRBD1. This TCR was recovered from a man younger than 35 in good health and CMV-seronegative. What was sequenced was PBMCs. In nucleotides, the CDR3 is TGTGCCGCTCAAACGCCGGGACAGACGAAATACGAGCAGTACTTC. Translating it yields CAAQTPGQTKYEQYF.